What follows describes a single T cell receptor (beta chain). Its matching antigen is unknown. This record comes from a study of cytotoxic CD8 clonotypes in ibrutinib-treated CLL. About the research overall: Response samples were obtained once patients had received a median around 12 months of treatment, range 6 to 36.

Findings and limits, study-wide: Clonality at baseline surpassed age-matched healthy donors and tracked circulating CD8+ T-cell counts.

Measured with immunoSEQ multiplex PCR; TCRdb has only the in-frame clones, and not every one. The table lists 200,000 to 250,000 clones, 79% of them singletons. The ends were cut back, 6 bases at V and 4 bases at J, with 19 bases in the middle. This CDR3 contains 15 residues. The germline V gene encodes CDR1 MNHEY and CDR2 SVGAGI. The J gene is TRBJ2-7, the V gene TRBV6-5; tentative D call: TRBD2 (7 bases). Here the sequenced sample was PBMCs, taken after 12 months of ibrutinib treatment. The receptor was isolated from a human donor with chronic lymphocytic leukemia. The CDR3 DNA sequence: TGTGCCAGCAGCCCTTACGGGGGGCCCAGATACGAGCAGTACTTC. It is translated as CASSPYGGPRYEQYF.